The rows below give T cell receptor beta chains drawn from one sample of a study of cytomegalovirus exposure and HLA in healthy donors. Profiling relied on immunoSEQ multiplex PCR, and the TCRdb table lists in-frame clones only, not all of them. Here the sample spans 100,000 or so clones, around three quarters being singletons. Sample: PBMCs. The receptors derive from a female donor in good health and CMV-seropositive. Each CDR3 is given with its conserved first and last residue. D genes are given only for firm matches. Not all rows give a size; the values are once, few, many and, for expanded clones, a class.

once	.	TRBV5-4	TRBJ2-6	TGTGCCAGCAGCTTGGGAGGTCCCACTGGGGCCAACGTCCTGACTTTC	CASSLGGPTGANVLTF
.	TRBD1	TRBV27	TRBJ1-2	TGTGCCAGCAGCCAGACAGGGTACGACTATGGCTACACCTTC	CASSQTGYDYGYTF
.	.	TRBV2	TRBJ2-2	TGTGCCAGCACCCCACAATTGAACACCGGGGAGCTGTTTTTT	CASTPQLNTGELFF
.	.	TRBV7-7	TRBJ2-6	TGTGCCAGCAGCTCCTACAGGGAATCTGGGGCCAACGGCCTGACTTTC	CASSSYRESGANGLTF
.	TRBD1	TRBV11-2	TRBJ2-5	TGTGCCAGCAGCTTCGGGACAGCCGGAAAGTACTTC	CASSFGTAGKYF
.	.	TRBV6-1	TRBJ1-6	TGTGCCAGCAGTGTGCCCTCCGGAGGAGAGCTTTCACCCCTCCACTTT	CASSVPSGGELSPLHF
.	TRBD2	TRBV6-1	TRBJ2-2	TGTGCCAGCAGGGTAGCGGGGAGCACCGGGGAGCTGTTTTTT	CASRVAGSTGELFF
.	.	TRBV14	TRBJ2-7	TGTGCCAGCAGCTCACACTACGAGCAGTACTTC	CASSSHYEQYF
.	TRBD1	TRBV19	TRBJ2-4	TGTGCCAGTAGTGGGGACAGGGGGCCCGTAAACATTCAGTACTTC	CASSGDRGPVNIQYF
.	.	TRBV4-3	TRBJ2-7	TGCGCCAGCAGCCAAGATCGGGTAGGGGCCCCCTACGAGCAGTACTTC	CASSQDRVGAPYEQYF